The rows below give T cell receptor beta chains drawn from one sample of a study of blood T cells in healthy people across ages. TCRdb called the 5' RACE reads again in MiXCR, with one record for every CDR3 protein. This table has about 290,000 distinct CDR3 sequences, roughly 26% appearing once. The sample consisted of blood. The receptors stem from a woman aged 65 to 85 in good health. The CDR3 runs from the conserved cysteine through the conserved F or W. A D gene is named only where the DNA matches it firmly. A clone size is listed for some rows: how often the clone was seen (once, few, many), or a class if it is expanded.

cdr3_aa: CARKDRDKSYEQYF
cdr3_nt: TGTGCCAGGAAAGACCGGGACAAGTCATACGAGCAGTACTTC
j_call: TRBJ2-7
v_call: TRBV6-2/TRBV6-3
clone_size: NA
d_call: NA

cdr3_aa: CASSLDPASKVAKNIQYF
cdr3_nt: TGCGCCAGCAGCTTGGATCCAGCCTCCAAAGTAGCCAAAAACATTCAGTACTTC
j_call: TRBJ2-4
v_call: TRBV5-1
clone_size: few
d_call: NA

cdr3_aa: CASSLEGGRNQPQHF
cdr3_nt: TGCGCCAGCAGCTTGGAAGGGGGCCGGAATCAGCCCCAGCATTTT
j_call: TRBJ1-5
v_call: TRBV5-1
clone_size: NA
d_call: TRBD1

cdr3_aa: CASSFAGLGANVLTF
cdr3_nt: TGTGCCAGCAGTTTCGCGGGGCTTGGGGCCAACGTCCTGACTTTC
j_call: TRBJ2-6
v_call: TRBV28
clone_size: NA
d_call: NA

cdr3_aa: CSAGTVFLYGYTF
cdr3_nt: TGCAGTGCTGGGACAGTATTCCTCTACGGCTACACCTTC
j_call: TRBJ1-2
v_call: TRBV20-1
clone_size: NA
d_call: TRBD1

cdr3_aa: CSVERGDYTF
cdr3_nt: TGCAGCGTTGAACGGGGGGACTACACCTTC
j_call: TRBJ1-2
v_call: TRBV29-1
clone_size: few
d_call: NA

cdr3_aa: CASRRQAVLGEPQHF
cdr3_nt: TGTGCCAGCAGAAGACAGGCGGTACTAGGGGAGCCCCAGCATTTT
j_call: TRBJ1-5
v_call: TRBV12-3/TRBV12-4
clone_size: NA
d_call: NA

cdr3_aa: CASSSLGTSLQFF
cdr3_nt: TGTGCCAGCAGTTCCTTAGGGACTAGCTTACAGTTCTTC
j_call: TRBJ2-1
v_call: TRBV6-5
clone_size: few
d_call: TRBD2

cdr3_aa: CASSYRGQETQYF
cdr3_nt: TGTGCCAGCAGTTACAGGGGGCAAGAGACCCAGTACTTC
j_call: TRBJ2-5
v_call: TRBV6-2/TRBV6-3
clone_size: NA
d_call: NA

cdr3_aa: CASNPRNPGGAPGYNEQFF
cdr3_nt: TGTGCCAGCAACCCACGAAACCCAGGAGGGGCGCCGGGTTACAATGAGCAGTTCTTC
j_call: TRBJ2-1
v_call: TRBV21-1
clone_size: few
d_call: NA

cdr3_aa: CASSLGDATSTQYF
cdr3_nt: TGTGCCAGCTCATTAGGCGACGCGACCTCAACGCAGTATTTT
j_call: TRBJ2-3
v_call: TRBV18
clone_size: few
d_call: NA